The source of this T cell receptor beta chain is a study of blood T cells in healthy people across ages. Next came a second PCR, run for about 7 to 12 cycles, which used a sample-barcoded 5' primer along with a J-beta primer mix. All samples yielded 3 million or more CDR3-containing paired-end reads. TCRdb analysed the 5' RACE reads with MiXCR anew, one entry per CDR3 protein. Among 700,000 or so distinct CDR3 sequences listed, roughly 20% were seen once. V was shortened by 0 bases and J by 7 bases, with 12 bases between the two germline ends. CDR1 and CDR2 from the germline V gene are DFQATT and SNEGSKA (reference sequence). The CDR3 totals 14 residues.

The chain employs TRBV20-1 and TRBJ1-4; tentative D call: TRBD1 (5 bases). The sample taken for sequencing was blood. The TCR sequence derives from a man in his 70s in good health. The CDR3 DNA follows: TGCAGTGCTAGAGACGGCCGGGGGGGTGAAAAACTGTTTTTT. Translating it yields CSARDGRGGEKLFF.